This T cell receptor beta chain was sequenced for a study of PD-1 blockade in classical Hodgkin lymphoma. For the study at large: Intravenous infusions of nivolumab 3 mg/kg reached patients every 2 weeks. Overall study results and limits: Complete responders' diversity at baseline resembled that of newly diagnosed patients. Exclusion removed patients who began nivolumab under 1 year after ASCT. Newly diagnosed patients had baseline TCR diversity that was reportedly lower than that of healthy donors.

Each patient's relapse followed autologous stem cell transplantation, and brentuximab vedotin exposure varied. The ends were cut back, 3 bases at V and 0 bases at J, with 9 bases in the middle. The CDR3 has 15 amino acids. Germline CDR1 reads MNHEY; CDR2 reads SVGAGI. A single count supports this clone. Its antigen is not identified. The repertoire was sequenced with immunoSEQ multiplex PCR; TCRdb's copy has only in-frame clones and lacks some. The sample includes 29,000 or so clones, roughly 70% seen only once; the top ten take over 2.5%. The genes are TRBV6-5 and TRBJ1-5, with D possibly being TRBD1 (6 bases). The source was peripheral blood mononuclear cells (PBMCs), collected before the second cycle of nivolumab. The clonotype comes from a human donor with classical Hodgkin lymphoma. Written as DNA, the CDR3 is TGTGCCAGCAGTTATGCGACAGGTAGCAATCAGCCCCAGCATTTT. Amino acid sequence: CASSYATGSNQPQHF.